The 13 T cell receptor beta chains given below trace back to one sample, sequenced in a study of blood T cell repertoires in COVID-19. Assay: immunoSEQ multiplex PCR; the TCRdb copy retains only in-frame clones and omits some. The sample lists over 250,000 clones, more than 70% occurring once. The material sequenced was PBMCs or T cells enriched from blood (not recorded which). Receptors were obtained from a young woman who had recovered from COVID-19.

The chain employs TRBV10-3 and TRBJ1-1, with D uncertain. The CDR3 totals 11 residues. Germline CDR1 reads ENHRY; CDR2 reads SYGVKD. Trimming cost V 3 bases and J 7 bases, with 6 bases left between them. For the CDR3, the DNA is TGTGCCATCAGTGACAAGCTTGAAGCTTTCTTT. It translates to CAISDKLEAFF.

The CDR3 DNA reads TGTGCCAGCAGCCAGCGACAGGGGGGGGTTAACTCCGGGGAGCTGTTTTTT. Amino acids: CASSQRQGGVNSGELFF. The chain has TRBV5-4 and TRBJ2-2, with 9 positions matching TRBD1. Germline V gene sequence: CDR1 SGHNT, CDR2 YYREEE (reference sequence). V shed 4 bases and J 6 bases; nucleotides not matched to a gene: 13. The CDR3 extends over 17 amino acids. The full variable domain, with the rest looked up from reference TRBV5-4 and TRBJ2-2, is ETGVTQSPTHLIKTRGQQVTLRCSSQSGHNTVSWYQQALGQGPQFIFQYYREEENGRGNFPPRFSGLQFPNYSSELNVNALELDDSALYLCASSQRQGGVNSGELFFGEGSRLTVL.

V is TRBV29-1 and J is TRBJ2-7; D perhaps matches TRBD2 (6 bases). Germline CDR1 reads SQVTM; CDR2 reads ANQGSEA. Trimming cost V 4 bases and J 4 bases, with 14 bases left between them. The CDR3 spans 13 residues. The CDR3 sequence: CSVGGTGLYEQYF. Written as DNA, the CDR3 is TGCAGCGTTGGCGGGACGGGACTTTACGAGCAGTACTTC.

This rearrangement joins TRBV12-3 or TRBV12-4 to TRBJ2-1; 7 bases line up with TRBD2. CDR3 length equals 13 residues. With V trimmed by 5 bases and J by 5 bases, 3 bases remained unmatched. CDR3 in DNA: TGTGCCAGCAGTGCTCGGGGGGACAATGAGCAGTTCTTC. Its protein product is CASSARGDNEQFF.

This chain links TRBV9 with TRBJ1-1, with D uncertain. The CDR3 runs to 16 residues. The ends were cut back, 0 bases at V and 0 bases at J, with 12 bases in the middle. Germline CDR1 and CDR2: SGDLS and YYNGEE. CDR3 coding DNA: TGTGCCAGCAGCGTAGCTACAGTAAGTTTGAACACTGAAGCTTTCTTT. Residues: CASSVATVSLNTEAFF. The whole variable domain, remainder taken from reference TRBV9 and TRBJ1-1, is DSGVTQTPKHLITATGQRVTLRCSPRSGDLSVYWYQQSLDQGLQFLIQYYNGEERAKGNILERFSAQQFPDLHSELNLSSLELGDSALYFCASSVATVSLNTEAFFGQGTRLTVV.

The chain joins TRBV5-5 to TRBJ1-3; a weak D match, TRBD1 (5 bases). The CDR3 length is 15 residues. Germline V gives CDR1 SGHKS, CDR2 YYEKEE (reference sequence). The V end was cut by 1 base, the J end by 3 bases, with 11 bases between. CDR3 in amino acids: CASSLFSGGGNTIYF. CDR3 DNA: TGTGCCAGCAGCTTGTTTTCCGGGGGTGGAAACACCATATATTTT.

The J gene is TRBJ1-2, the V gene TRBV19; possible D gene TRBD1, 5 bases. The CDR3 runs to 14 residues. Germline V gene data show CDR1 as LNHDA and CDR2 as SQIVND (reference sequence). The V gene lost 4 bases and the J gene lost 8 bases, with 17 bases spanning the gap. Written as DNA, the CDR3 is TGTGCCAGTAGTACCCTGGACACTTTGTTGGGCTACACCTTC. It is translated as CASSTLDTLLGYTF.

V and J are TRBV5-1 and TRBJ1-2; no reliable D call. The germline gives CDR1 SGHRS, CDR2 YFSETQ. The V gene lost 0 bases and the J gene lost 3 bases, with 9 bases spanning the gap. The CDR3 totals 14 residues. The CDR3 DNA sequence: TGCGCCAGCAGCTTGGGACCCGGGGACTATGGCTACACCTTC. The encoded protein is CASSLGPGDYGYTF.

This clone has more than one count but fewer than ten. The chain carries TRBV11-1 and TRBJ1-1; D may be TRBD1 (6 bases). The CDR3 contains 13 residues. Between the trimmed V and J ends, which lost 3 bases and 4 bases, there was a span of 9 bases. Per germline, CDR1 SGHAT and CDR2 FQDESV (reference sequence). CDR3 DNA: TGTGCCAGCAGCTTGGGCAGGGGCACTGAAGCTTTCTTT. This codes for CASSLGRGTEAFF.

The chain carries TRBV25-1 and TRBJ1-2; D call uncertain. This CDR3 is built from 11 residues. Trimming took off 10 bases at V and 1 base at J, with 7 bases between the two ends. CDR1 is MGHDK and CDR2 is SYGVNS in the germline V gene. The CDR3 nucleotides read TGTGCCACCGAGCGTAACTATGGCTACACCTTC. Its protein is CATERNYGYTF.

The chain has TRBV18 and TRBJ1-1; unclear D gene. The CDR3 sequence is 14 residues long. CDR1 and CDR2 from the germline V gene are KGHSH and LQKENI. The V and J ends lost 3 bases and 0 bases respectively, with 8 bases between them. CDR3 sequence reads: CASSPIGVNTEAFF. The CDR3 DNA reads TGTGCCAGCTCACCTATCGGGGTGAACACTGAAGCTTTCTTT.

CDR3 region: CASSQDLQADHQPQHF. Written as DNA, the CDR3 is TGTGCCAGCAGCCAAGATTTACAGGCAGATCATCAGCCCCAGCATTTT. The V call is TRBV3-1 (or the pseudogene TRBV3-2), the J call TRBJ1-5, with D possibly TRBD1 on 5 matching bases. The germline gives CDR1 LGHDT, CDR2 YNNKEL (reference sequence). CDR3 length: 16 amino acids. Trimming cost V 0 bases and J 5 bases, with 14 bases left between them.

The chain carries TRBV4-1 and TRBJ1-3; perhaps TRBD1 as D (5 bases). CDR1 MGHRA and CDR2 YSYEKL come from the germline V gene. This CDR3 has 15 amino acids. Trimming removed 0 bases from V and 4 bases from J, with 10 bases in between. The CDR3 DNA reads as TGCGCCAGCAGCCAAGACTGGACATTAGGAAACACCATATATTTT. This sequence encodes CASSQDWTLGNTIYF.